Presented here are 6 T cell receptor beta chains from one specimen sequenced in a study of blood T cell repertoires in COVID-19. Using immunoSEQ multiplex PCR, the repertoire was profiled, and TCRdb retains in-frame clones only, with some absent. Here the sample spans around 340,000 clones, approximately 89% being singletons. Sequences were obtained from peripheral blood. These receptors all come from a woman in her fifties or sixties with COVID-19, enrolled during active disease.

The CDR3 region has the DNA TGTGCCAGCAGAGGGGGCCCTCTTGGGAATGAGCAGTTCTTC. Translated, it gives CASRGGPLGNEQFF. This sequence joins TRBV28 and TRBJ2-1; TRBD1 aligns across 7 bases. This CDR3 has 14 amino acids. J was trimmed by 7 bases and V by 6 bases; bases with no gene match: 9. Germline V gives CDR1 MDHEN, CDR2 SYDVKM.

The V and J genes are TRBV20-1 and TRBJ1-3, with 8 bases aligning to TRBD1. J gave up 14 bases and V 3 bases, and 3 bases lay outside the gene matches. The CDR3 contains 10 residues. Germline V gives CDR1 DFQATT, CDR2 SNEGSKA (reference sequence). The CDR3 DNA follows: TGCAGTGCTAGGGGACAGGCTGTATATTTT. It codes for CSARGQAVYF.

A word on this clone: Other DNA sequences of this sample code for an identical CDR3. J is TRBJ1-2 and V is TRBV18, with 7 bases aligning to TRBD1. Germline CDR1 is KGHSH and CDR2 is LQKENI. The CDR3 consists of 13 residues. After removal of 2 bases from V and 4 bases from J, the junction contained 1 base not matched to a gene. DNA of the CDR3: TGTGCCAGCTCACCAGACAGGGCCTATGGCTACACCTTC. Translating gives CASSPDRAYGYTF.

V and J are TRBV4-1 and TRBJ1-4, with 8 bases fitting TRBD1. Germline lookup yields CDR1 MGHRA and CDR2 YSYEKL. The CDR3 sequence is 18 residues long. The trim removed 0 bases at V and 5 bases at J, leaving 11 bases unmatched. As DNA, the CDR3 is TGCGCCAGCAGCCAAGATCTTAAGAGGACAGGGTTAAATGAAAAACTGTTTTTT. Protein product: CASSQDLKRTGLNEKLFF.

The chain is built from TRBV2 and TRBJ2-1; 13 bases align to TRBD2. J gave up 0 bases and V 6 bases, and 8 bases lay outside the gene matches. The CDR3 has 18 residues. The germline V gene encodes CDR1 SNHLY and CDR2 FYNNEI. CDR3 region: CASRTGLAGRNSYNEQFF. DNA of the CDR3: TGTGCCAGCAGGACGGGACTAGCGGGGCGAAACTCCTACAATGAGCAGTTCTTC.

The chain joins TRBV6-2 or TRBV6-3 to TRBJ2-1; the match to TRBD2 covers 7 bases. J lost 3 bases, V lost 6 bases, and 11 bases had no gene match. CDR1 is MNHEY, CDR2 SVGEGT, per germline. CDR3 length: 16 residues. For the CDR3, the DNA is TGTGCCAGCAGCCGCCCTCCCTGGACTAGCTACAATGAGCAGTTCTTC. It specifies CASSRPPWTSYNEQFF.